Each of the 12 T cell receptor beta chains below was sequenced from the same sample in a study of control samples from healthy donors and cancer patients. Sequenced by immunoSEQ multiplex PCR; TCRdb stores in-frame clones only, minus some. The data show about 160,000 clones, around 96% seen once. Sequenced sample: blood. The receptor source for this set is a woman aged 35 to 49 in good health.

The CDR3 reads CASSLVGVPPYTGELFF. The CDR3 coding sequence is TGCGCCAGCAGCTTGGTTGGGGTCCCTCCTTACACCGGGGAGCTGTTTTTT. The rearrangement uses TRBV5-1 and TRBJ2-2, with no clear D. Germline V gene sequence: CDR1 SGHRS, CDR2 YFSETQ. The CDR3 spans 17 residues. The ends were cut back, 0 bases at V and 3 bases at J, with 15 bases in the middle.

DNA of the CDR3: TGTGCCACCAGCAGAGAAGTGGGGGGTCAGCCCCAGCATTTT. It codes for CATSREVGGQPQHF. V is TRBV15 and J is TRBJ1-5; D is possibly TRBD1 (5 bases). Germline-derived CDR1 and CDR2 are LNHNV and YYDKDF (reference sequence). Trimming left V 0 bases short and J 6 bases short, with 9 bases between. This CDR3 is 14 amino acids long.

Only one count was recorded for this clone. This chain uses TRBV18 with TRBJ1-1; D not certain. The CDR3 length is 14 residues. Per germline, CDR1 KGHSH and CDR2 LQKENI. Trimming took off 6 bases at V and 2 bases at J, with 13 bases between the two ends. CDR3: CASSLGAPNTEAFF. In DNA form, the CDR3 reads TGTGCCAGCTCCTTAGGAGCACCTAACACTGAAGCTTTCTTT.

As concerns this clone: One end of the junction varies from germline; a read error may be responsible. The chain uses TRBV6-5 and TRBJ1-1; 9 nucleotides match TRBD1. The CDR3 loop spans 14 amino acids. CDR1 MNHEY and CDR2 SVGAGI come from the germline V gene. CDR3 sequence: CASRAIPGQGESFF. CDR3 nucleotides: TGTGCCAGCAGGGCAATTCCGGGACAGGGTGAATCTTTCTTT.

The chain employs TRBV15 and TRBJ1-6; the match to TRBD1 covers 7 bases. The J segment lost 7 bases and the V segment lost 4 bases, leaving 4 bases of the junction unmatched. The CDR3 has 14 residues. Germline V lookup: CDR1 LNHNV, CDR2 YYDKDF (reference sequence). CDR3 loop: CATSIGQANSPLHF. In nucleotides, the CDR3 is TGTGCCACCAGCATAGGACAGGCAAATTCACCCCTCCACTTT.

The chain links TRBV5-1 to TRBJ1-3; 7 bases match TRBD1. The J segment lost 0 bases and the V segment lost 2 bases, leaving 5 bases of the junction unmatched. This CDR3 is built from 16 residues. Germline CDR1 SGHRS, CDR2 YFSETQ. CDR3 bases: TGCGCCAGCAGCTTCGCCGCAGGGGGCTCTGGAAACACCATATATTTT. Its protein product is CASSFAAGGSGNTIYF.

This clone was recorded once. This rearrangement joins TRBV7-9 to TRBJ2-7, with unresolved D. The length of the CDR3 is 15 residues. Per germline, CDR1 SEHNR and CDR2 FQNEAQ (reference sequence). V was cut by 5 bases and J by 2 bases, with 16 bases left in between. In nucleotides, the CDR3 is TGTGCCAGCAGCCCGGGCATTCAGACCCCCTACGAGCAGTACTTC. Translated: CASSPGIQTPYEQYF. The full variable domain, rest sourced from reference TRBV7-9 and TRBJ2-7, is DTGVSQNPRHKITKRGQNVTFRCDPISEHNRLYWYRQTLGQGPEFLTYFQNEAQLEKSRLLSDRFSAERPKGSFSTLEIQRTEQGDSAMYLCASSPGIQTPYEQYFGPGTRLTVT.

The J gene is TRBJ1-6, the V gene TRBV4-3; a weak D match, TRBD1 (6 bases). The length of the CDR3 is 13 residues. The germline CDR1 and CDR2 sequences are LGHNA and YSLEER. CDR3 nucleotide sequence: TGCGCGACCCGACAGGAGCTTAATTCACCCCTCCACTTT. As protein: CATRQELNSPLHF.

V and J are TRBV27 and TRBJ2-1; 11 nucleotides agree with TRBD2. J gave up 5 bases and V 2 bases, and 2 bases lay outside the gene matches. The CDR3 has 15 residues. The germline gives CDR1 MNHEY, CDR2 SMNVEV (reference sequence). DNA for the CDR3: TGTGCCAGCAGTTTAGCGACTAGCGGGAACAATGAGCAGTTCTTC. Amino acids: CASSLATSGNNEQFF.

The DNA of the CDR3 is TGTGCCATCAGTCCACGGGGACCTAATGAAAAACTGTTTTTT. It specifies CAISPRGPNEKLFF. The chain combines TRBV10-3 with TRBJ1-4; D is possibly TRBD1 (5 bases). Germline CDR1 and CDR2: ENHRY and SYGVKD. Trimming shortened V by 5 bases and J by 3 bases, and 10 bases separated the two germline ends. CDR3 length: 14 residues.

The V and J genes are TRBV5-6 and TRBJ2-1; 8 nucleotides agree with TRBD2. From germline, CDR1 is SGHDT and CDR2 YYEEEE. V trimming: 4 bases; J trimming: 1 base; junction bases outside the gene matches: 7. The CDR3 is 16 residues long. The CDR3 protein is CASSAISGTSYNEQFF. CDR3 bases: TGTGCCAGCAGCGCCATTAGCGGGACATCCTACAATGAGCAGTTCTTC.

The CDR3 nucleotides are TGTGCCAGCAGCCAAGATGCCGTTAGCGGGCAATCGGGGGGTGAGCAGTTCTTC. Translating it yields CASSQDAVSGQSGGEQFF. The rearrangement uses TRBV3-1 (or the pseudogene TRBV3-2) and TRBJ2-1; 7 bases fit TRBD2. CDR3 size: 18 residues. V lost 0 bases and J lost 9; bases outside the gene matches: 17. Germline assignment: CDR1 LGHDT and CDR2 YNNKEL (reference sequence).